The 9 T cell receptor beta chains given below trace back to one sample, sequenced in a study of blood T cell repertoires in COVID-19. Sequenced by immunoSEQ multiplex PCR; TCRdb stores in-frame clones only, minus some. Counted here are some 15,000 clones, around 88% occurring once; the ten biggest clones make up more than 10%. Sample: peripheral blood. The receptors stem from a human donor in a cohort sampled during active COVID-19.

The CDR3 spells CASSMELASSTDTQYF. In DNA form, the CDR3 reads TGTGCCAGTAGTATGGAACTAGCGAGCTCCACAGATACGCAGTATTTT. V and J are TRBV19 and TRBJ2-3, with TRBD2 matching 7 bases. V lost 3 bases, J lost 2 bases, and 8 bases stayed unmatched. The CDR3 sequence is 16 residues long. Germline CDR1 reads LNHDA; CDR2 reads SQIVND (reference sequence).

The V and J genes are TRBV2 and TRBJ1-3; D ambiguous. This CDR3 is 19 amino acids long. Germline V gene data show CDR1 as SNHLY and CDR2 as FYNNEI. V dropped 0 bases and J dropped 0 bases, with 18 bases sitting between them. CDR3 bases: TGTGCCAGCAGTGAAGCATTTAGCGGGGTTCCCCTCTCTGGAAACACCATATATTTT. Protein: CASSEAFSGVPLSGNTIYF.

This chain connects TRBV28 to TRBJ1-4, with D perhaps matching TRBD1 (6 bases). The CDR3 covers 14 residues. Germline CDR1 is MDHEN and CDR2 is SYDVKM. V was pared by 6 bases and J by 11 bases, with 19 bases between. CDR3 amino acids: CASSLTGPNWKLFF. CDR3 sequence (DNA): TGTGCCAGCAGCCTCACAGGGCCGAACTGGAAACTGTTTTTT.

The chain couples TRBV5-4 to TRBJ2-7; 9 bases agree with TRBD1. Germline assignment: CDR1 SGHNT and CDR2 YYREEE (reference sequence). The CDR3 consists of 14 residues. With V trimmed by 4 bases and J by 1 base, 3 bases remained unmatched. DNA of the CDR3: TGTGCCAGCAGCAGGGGGACAGGGTCCTACGAGCAGTACTTC. It yields the protein CASSRGTGSYEQYF.

J is TRBJ2-2 and V is TRBV27, with 7 bases matching TRBD1. The CDR3 spans 17 residues. The germline V gene encodes CDR1 MNHEY and CDR2 SMNVEV (reference sequence). Trimming cost V 5 bases and J 0 bases; bases outside gene matches: 9. This CDR3 reads CASSPTGTVTNTGELFF. Written as DNA, the CDR3 is TGTGCCAGCAGTCCCACCGGGACAGTGACGAACACCGGGGAGCTGTTTTTT.

This clone was picked up a small number of times. J is TRBJ2-7 and V is TRBV19, with 9 bases aligning to TRBD1. V trimming: 7 bases; J trimming: 5 bases; junction bases outside the gene matches: 12. This CDR3 is 15 amino acids long. The V gene's germline CDR1 is LNHDA and CDR2 SQIVND (reference sequence). CDR3 DNA: TGTGCCAGTACGGGGACCGGGACAGGGTCCCACGAGCAGTACTTC. Translation gives CASTGTGTGSHEQYF. Looking up the rest from reference TRBV19 and TRBJ2-7 gives the full variable domain: DGGITQSPKYLFRKEGQNVTLSCEQNLNHDAMYWYRQDPGQGLRLIYYSQIVNDFQKGDIAEGYSVSREKKESFPLTVTSAQKNPTAFYLCASTGTGTGSHEQYFGPGTRLTVT.

This clone was counted a single time. This sequence joins TRBV28 and TRBJ1-5; 8 bases align to TRBD1. This CDR3 comprises 15 residues. Germline CDR1 MDHEN, CDR2 SYDVKM. Trimming cost V 5 bases and J 9 bases; bases outside gene matches: 12. The DNA of the CDR3 is TGTGCCAGCAGTCTAGGGGGACAGGCCTTTTGGCCCCAGCATTTT. Protein: CASSLGGQAFWPQHF.

In this sample, this clone is medium-sized (0.01 to 0.1%). V usage is TRBV5-1 and J usage is TRBJ2-7, with unresolved D. The CDR3 covers 14 residues. With 0 bases removed from V and 5 bases from J, the gap between germline ends came to 12 bases. Per the germline V gene, CDR1 is SGHRS and CDR2 is YFSETQ. CDR3 sequence reads: CASSLVQAWDEQYF. The DNA for the CDR3 is TGCGCCAGCAGCTTGGTCCAGGCCTGGGACGAGCAGTACTTC.

The V call is TRBV20-1, the J call TRBJ1-4; D not certain. Looked up from germline, CDR1 is DFQATT and CDR2 is SNEGSKA (reference sequence). Trimming stripped 7 bases from V and 4 bases from J, with 7 bases between. The CDR3 is made up of 11 amino acids. The CDR3 bases are TGCAGTGTGCCAGTTAATGAAAAACTGTTTTTT. This sequence encodes CSVPVNEKLFF.